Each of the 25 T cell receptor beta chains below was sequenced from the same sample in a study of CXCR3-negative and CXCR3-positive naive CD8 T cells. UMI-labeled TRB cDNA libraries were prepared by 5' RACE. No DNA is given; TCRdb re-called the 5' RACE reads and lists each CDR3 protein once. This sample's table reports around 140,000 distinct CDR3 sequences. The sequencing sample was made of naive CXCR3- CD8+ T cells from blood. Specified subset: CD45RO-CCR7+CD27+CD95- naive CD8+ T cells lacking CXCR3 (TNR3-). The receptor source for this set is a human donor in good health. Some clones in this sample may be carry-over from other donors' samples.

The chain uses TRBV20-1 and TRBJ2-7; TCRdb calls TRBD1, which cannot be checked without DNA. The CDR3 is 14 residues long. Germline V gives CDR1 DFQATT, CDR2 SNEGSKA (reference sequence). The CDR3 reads CSARGQGVAYEQYF.

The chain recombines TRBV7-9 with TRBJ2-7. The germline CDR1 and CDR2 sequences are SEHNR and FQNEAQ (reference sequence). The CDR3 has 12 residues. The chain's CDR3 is CASSRTPYEQYF.

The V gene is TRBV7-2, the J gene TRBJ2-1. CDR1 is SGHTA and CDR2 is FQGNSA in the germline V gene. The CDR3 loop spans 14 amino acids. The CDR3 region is CASSLFGLYNEQFF.

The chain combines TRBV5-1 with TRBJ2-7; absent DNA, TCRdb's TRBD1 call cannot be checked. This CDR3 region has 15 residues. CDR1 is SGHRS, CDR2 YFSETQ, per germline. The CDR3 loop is CASSLGQGATYEQYF.

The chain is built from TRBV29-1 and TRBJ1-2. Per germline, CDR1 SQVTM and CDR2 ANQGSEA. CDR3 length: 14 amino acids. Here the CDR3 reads CSVEDRQGSHGYTF. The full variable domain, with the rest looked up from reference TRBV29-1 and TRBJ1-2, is SAVISQKPSRDICQRGTSLTIQCQVDSQVTMMFWYRQQPGQSLTLIATANQGSEATYESGFVIDKFPISRPNLTFSTLTVSNMSPEDSSIYLCSVEDRQGSHGYTFGSGTRLTVV.

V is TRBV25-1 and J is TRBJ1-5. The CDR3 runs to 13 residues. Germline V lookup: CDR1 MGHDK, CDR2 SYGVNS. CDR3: CASSVDSNQPQHF.

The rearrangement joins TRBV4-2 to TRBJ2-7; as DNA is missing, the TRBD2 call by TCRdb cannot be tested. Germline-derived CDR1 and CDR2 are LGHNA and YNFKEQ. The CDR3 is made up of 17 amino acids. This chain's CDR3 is CASSQAAGLAGAYEQYF.

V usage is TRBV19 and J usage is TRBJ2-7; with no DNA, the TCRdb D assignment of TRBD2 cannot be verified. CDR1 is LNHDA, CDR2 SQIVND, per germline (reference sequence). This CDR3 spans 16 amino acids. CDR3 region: CASSVLAGHPSYEQYF.

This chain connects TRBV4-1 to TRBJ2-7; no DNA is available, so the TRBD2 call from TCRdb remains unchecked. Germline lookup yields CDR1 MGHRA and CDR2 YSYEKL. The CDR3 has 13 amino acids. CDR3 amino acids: CASSPNAAYEQYF.

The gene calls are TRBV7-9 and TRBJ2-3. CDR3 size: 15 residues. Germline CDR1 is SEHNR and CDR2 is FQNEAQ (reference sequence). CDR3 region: CASSLLLAGTDTQYF.

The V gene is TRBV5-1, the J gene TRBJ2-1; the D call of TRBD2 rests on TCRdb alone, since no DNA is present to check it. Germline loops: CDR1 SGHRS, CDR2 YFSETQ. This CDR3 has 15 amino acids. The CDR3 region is CASAIGRGGYNEQFF.

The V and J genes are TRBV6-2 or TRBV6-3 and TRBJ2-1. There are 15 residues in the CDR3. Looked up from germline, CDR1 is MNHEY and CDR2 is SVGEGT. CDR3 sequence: CASSYDQLVYNEQFF.

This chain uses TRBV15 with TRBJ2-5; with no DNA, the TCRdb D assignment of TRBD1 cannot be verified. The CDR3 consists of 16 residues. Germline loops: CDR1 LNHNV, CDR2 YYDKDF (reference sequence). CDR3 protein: CATSRGEVGALETQYF.

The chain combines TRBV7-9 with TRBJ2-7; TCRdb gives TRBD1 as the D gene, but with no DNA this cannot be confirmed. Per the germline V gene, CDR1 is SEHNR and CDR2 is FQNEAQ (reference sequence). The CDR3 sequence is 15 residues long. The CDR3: CASSWSGQGPYEQYF.

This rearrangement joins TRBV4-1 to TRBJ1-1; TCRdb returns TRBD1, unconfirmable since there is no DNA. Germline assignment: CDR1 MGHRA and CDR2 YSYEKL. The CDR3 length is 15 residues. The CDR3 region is CASSQVLGGGPNAFF.

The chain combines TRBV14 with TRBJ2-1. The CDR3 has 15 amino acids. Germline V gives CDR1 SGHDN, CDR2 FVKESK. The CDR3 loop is CASSPIGFSYNEQFF.

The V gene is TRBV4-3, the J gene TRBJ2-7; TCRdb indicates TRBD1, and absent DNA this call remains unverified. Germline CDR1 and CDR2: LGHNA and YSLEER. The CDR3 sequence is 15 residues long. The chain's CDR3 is CASSQEQGWAYEQYF.

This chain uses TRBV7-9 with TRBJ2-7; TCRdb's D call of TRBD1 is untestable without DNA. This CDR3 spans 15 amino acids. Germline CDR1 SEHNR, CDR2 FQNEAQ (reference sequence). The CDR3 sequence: CASSLSGGRIYEQYF.

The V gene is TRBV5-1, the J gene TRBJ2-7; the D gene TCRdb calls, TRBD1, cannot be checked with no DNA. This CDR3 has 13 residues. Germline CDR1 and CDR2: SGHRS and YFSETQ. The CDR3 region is CASSTLWGYEQYF.

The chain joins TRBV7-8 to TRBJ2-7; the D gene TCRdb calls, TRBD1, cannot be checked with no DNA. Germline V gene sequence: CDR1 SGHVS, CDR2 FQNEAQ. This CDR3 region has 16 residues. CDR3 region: CASSLAAGVVTYEQYF.

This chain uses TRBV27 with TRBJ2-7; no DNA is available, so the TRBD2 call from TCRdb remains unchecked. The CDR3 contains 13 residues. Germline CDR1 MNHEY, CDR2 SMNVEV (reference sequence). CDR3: CASGGLAELEQYF.

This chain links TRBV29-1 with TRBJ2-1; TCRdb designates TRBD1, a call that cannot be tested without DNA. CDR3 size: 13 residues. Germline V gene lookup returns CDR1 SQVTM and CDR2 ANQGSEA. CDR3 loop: CSVEKEQPGEQFF.

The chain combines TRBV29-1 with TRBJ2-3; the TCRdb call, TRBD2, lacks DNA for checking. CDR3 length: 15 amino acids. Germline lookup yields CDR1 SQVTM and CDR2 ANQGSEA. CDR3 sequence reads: CSGEVAGGAQDTQYF.

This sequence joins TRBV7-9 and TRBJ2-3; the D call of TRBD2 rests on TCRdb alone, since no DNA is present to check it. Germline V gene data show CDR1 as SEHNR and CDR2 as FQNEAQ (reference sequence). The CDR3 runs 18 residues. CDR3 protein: CASSLVFRTSGWTDTQYF.

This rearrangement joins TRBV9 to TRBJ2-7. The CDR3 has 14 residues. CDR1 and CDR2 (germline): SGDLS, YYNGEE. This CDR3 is CASSGSGTLYEQYF.